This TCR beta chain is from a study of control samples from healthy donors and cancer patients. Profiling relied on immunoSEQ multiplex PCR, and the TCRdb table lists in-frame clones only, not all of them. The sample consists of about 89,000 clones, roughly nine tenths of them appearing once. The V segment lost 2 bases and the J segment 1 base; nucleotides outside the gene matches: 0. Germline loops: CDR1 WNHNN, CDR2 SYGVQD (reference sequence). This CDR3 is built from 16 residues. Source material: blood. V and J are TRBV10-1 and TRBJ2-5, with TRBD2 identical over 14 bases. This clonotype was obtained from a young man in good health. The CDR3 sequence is CASSEGTSGSQETQYF. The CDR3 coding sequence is TGCGCCAGCAGTGAGGGGACTAGCGGGAGCCAAGAGACCCAGTACTTC.